The 32 T cell receptor beta chains below come from one sample, sequenced in a study of radiation and T cells in renal cell carcinoma. Assay used: immunoSEQ multiplex PCR; TCRdb lists only in-frame clones, some missing. Of over 85,000 clones listed, about 85% are singletons. Described time point: blood 4 weeks post-SBRT, at nephrectomy. Treatment here: 15 Gy SBRT to primary tumor, nephrectomy 4 weeks later. Source: blood, taken from a patient whose treatment included radiotherapy and nephrectomy. The source is a middle-aged man with renal cell carcinoma.

The chain couples TRBV6-5 to TRBJ2-1, with D tentatively TRBD1 (6 bases). Between the trimmed V and J ends, which lost 6 bases and 5 bases, there was a span of 11 bases. There are 13 residues in the CDR3. CDR1 and CDR2 (germline): MNHEY, SVGAGI. CDR3 coding DNA: TGTGCCAGCAGACCGGACAGAGACAATGAGCAGTTCTTC. Translation: CASRPDRDNEQFF.

J is TRBJ2-7 and V is TRBV10-3, with TRBD2 as a possible D gene (6 bases). The CDR3 loop spans 15 amino acids. The ends were cut back, 0 bases at V and 5 bases at J, with 14 bases in the middle. CDR1 ENHRY and CDR2 SYGVKD come from the germline V gene. DNA for the CDR3: TGTGCCATCAGTGAGTCGATTCTAGCGCTAAACGAGCAGTACTTC. Residues: CAISESILALNEQYF.

The chain recombines TRBV7-9 with TRBJ1-3; TRBD1 matches 9 bases. The germline V gene has CDR1 SEHNR and CDR2 FQNEAQ (reference sequence). The CDR3 totals 16 residues. Trimming removed 3 bases from V and 1 base from J; junction bases left unmatched: 4. Here the CDR3 reads CASSFHGTGSGNTIYF. For the CDR3, the DNA is TGTGCCAGCAGCTTTCACGGGACAGGGTCTGGAAACACCATATATTTT.

The chain joins TRBV13 to TRBJ2-5, with D uncertain. Germline values: CDR1 PRHDT, CDR2 FYEKMQ (reference sequence). The CDR3 consists of 14 residues. The V gene lost 1 base and the J gene lost 0 bases, with 6 bases spanning the gap. The CDR3 is CASSLARNQETQYF. CDR3 DNA: TGTGCCAGCAGCTTAGCGCGGAACCAAGAGACCCAGTACTTC.

The chain couples TRBV5-1 to TRBJ2-5; TRBD2 matches 9 bases. CDR3 length equals 17 residues. CDR1 is SGHRS and CDR2 is YFSETQ in the germline V gene. Trimming removed 0 bases from V and 1 base from J; junction bases left unmatched: 7. CDR3: CASSLGSSGVFQETQYF. The CDR3 bases are TGCGCCAGCAGCTTGGGGTCTAGCGGGGTGTTCCAAGAGACCCAGTACTTC.

The genes are TRBV2 and TRBJ1-6, with 8 bases identical to TRBD1. Trimming cost V 7 bases and J 8 bases; bases outside gene matches: 7. CDR3 length: 14 residues. Germline CDR1 is SNHLY and CDR2 is FYNNEI. This CDR3 is CASITDRGDSPLHF. CDR3 nucleotide sequence: TGTGCCAGCATTACAGACAGGGGTGATTCACCCCTCCACTTT.

V usage is TRBV6-5 and J usage is TRBJ2-3; 10 bases align to TRBD2. The CDR3 is 15 amino acids. The germline gives CDR1 MNHEY, CDR2 SVGAGI. Trimming at V came to 7 bases and at J to 1 base, leaving 5 bases not matched to a gene. CDR3 coding DNA: TGTGCCAGCAACTGGGGGACTAGCGGCACAGATACGCAGTATTTT. This translates into CASNWGTSGTDTQYF.

The V gene is TRBV28, the J gene TRBJ1-2, with a weak D call TRBD1 (6 bases). Germline V gene sequence: CDR1 MDHEN, CDR2 SYDVKM. V lost 6 bases, J lost 2 bases, and 13 bases lay in between. The CDR3 spans 14 residues. This CDR3 is CASSPSGANYGYTF. The DNA of the CDR3 is TGTGCCAGCAGCCCATCGGGGGCGAACTATGGCTACACCTTC.

This chain connects TRBV2 to TRBJ1-1; the D is unclear. Trimming took 10 bases from V and 0 from J, leaving 6 bases between them. This CDR3 has 11 residues. CDR1 and CDR2 from the germline V gene are SNHLY and FYNNEI. CDR3: CATGVNTEAFF. CDR3 nucleotide sequence: TGTGCCACCGGGGTGAACACTGAAGCTTTCTTT.

The gene calls are TRBV7-9 and TRBJ2-7; TRBD2 agrees at 9 bases. The trim removed 6 bases at V and 4 bases at J, leaving 7 bases unmatched. This CDR3 spans 14 amino acids. The germline gives CDR1 SEHNR, CDR2 FQNEAQ (reference sequence). The CDR3 is CASREAGGDYEQYF. The DNA for the CDR3 is TGTGCCAGCAGGGAGGCGGGAGGGGATTACGAGCAGTACTTC.

This clone turned up a few times. The V gene is TRBV30, the J gene TRBJ2-6, with a tentative D call TRBD1 (5 bases). This CDR3 is built from 17 residues. The V gene lost 2 bases and the J gene lost 0 bases, with 14 bases spanning the gap. Per the germline V gene, CDR1 is GTSNPN and CDR2 is SVGIG (reference sequence). In nucleotides, the CDR3 is TGTGCCTGGAGTAGAGGCAGGGTAAACTCTGGGGCCAACGTCCTGACTTTC. Encoded protein: CAWSRGRVNSGANVLTF.

This sequence joins TRBV4-2 and TRBJ2-7; D assignment may be TRBD1 or TRBD2 (5 bases each). Germline V CDR1 and CDR2: LGHNA, YNFKEQ. The CDR3 runs 17 residues. V lost 1 base and J lost 1, with 17 bases in between. The CDR3 nucleotides read TGTGCCAGCAGCCAAGCGATTACCGGGACGGGTTCCTACGAGCAGTACTTC. Amino acids: CASSQAITGTGSYEQYF.

A note on this clone: The sample has other DNA sequences that encode this CDR3 too. V and J are TRBV20-1 and TRBJ1-1, with no clear D. CDR1 DFQATT and CDR2 SNEGSKA come from the germline V gene (reference sequence). CDR3 length equals 11 residues. CDR3 sequence reads: CSRRANTEAFF. The CDR3 nucleotides are TGCAGCAGGCGGGCGAACACTGAAGCTTTCTTT.

The V call is TRBV9, the J call TRBJ2-3; D possibly corresponds to TRBD1 (6 bases). Germline values: CDR1 SGDLS, CDR2 YYNGEE. Trimming cost V 4 bases and J 2 bases, with 14 bases left between them. The CDR3 runs 15 residues. CDR3 amino acids: CASSLLQGHTDTQYF. The CDR3 region has the DNA TGTGCCAGCAGCCTTCTACAGGGTCACACAGATACGCAGTATTTT. Combining the CDR3 with reference TRBV9 and TRBJ2-3 gives the whole variable domain DSGVTQTPKHLITATGQRVTLRCSPRSGDLSVYWYQQSLDQGLQFLIQYYNGEERAKGNILERFSAQQFPDLHSELNLSSLELGDSALYFCASSLLQGHTDTQYFGPGTRLTVL.

The J gene is TRBJ1-1, the V gene TRBV5-1; D gene unclear. The CDR3 has 12 amino acids. CDR1 and CDR2 from the germline V gene are SGHRS and YFSETQ. Trimming removed 2 bases from V and 10 bases from J, with 12 bases in between. The CDR3: CASSFTGRGAFF. CDR3 nucleotide sequence: TGCGCCAGCAGCTTCACGGGGAGAGGAGCTTTCTTT.

This chain uses TRBV28 with TRBJ2-7, with D possibly being TRBD2 (6 bases). Germline V lookup: CDR1 MDHEN, CDR2 SYDVKM. The length of the CDR3 is 14 residues. The V end lost 4 bases, the J end lost 2 bases, and 12 bases lay between the germline ends. CDR3 coding DNA: TGTGCCAGCAGTTCTCCTAGCGAGACCTACGAGCAGTACTTC. This sequence encodes CASSSPSETYEQYF. Combining the CDR3 with reference TRBV28 and TRBJ2-7 gives the whole variable domain DVKVTQSSRYLVKRTGEKVFLECVQDMDHENMFWYRQDPGLGLRLIYFSYDVKMKEKGDIPEGYSVSREKKERFSLILESASTNQTSMYLCASSSPSETYEQYFGPGTRLTVT.

This CDR3 is CASSFGTSGNNEQFF. CDR3 nucleotides: TGTGCCAGCAGTTTCGGGACTAGCGGTAACAATGAGCAGTTCTTC. This chain uses TRBV27 with TRBJ2-1; TRBD2 aligns across 11 bases. This CDR3 spans 15 amino acids. V lost 3 bases, J lost 5 bases, and 3 bases stayed unmatched. The germline gives CDR1 MNHEY, CDR2 SMNVEV (reference sequence).

The chain recombines TRBV25-1 with TRBJ2-6; D gene ambiguous. The CDR3 contains 12 residues. The V gene lost 7 bases and the J gene lost 0 bases, with 1 base spanning the gap. From germline, CDR1 is MGHDK and CDR2 SYGVNS. In nucleotides, the CDR3 is TGTGCCAGCAACTCTGGGGCCAACGTCCTGACTTTC. Its protein is CASNSGANVLTF.

The chain combines TRBV6-4 with TRBJ2-6; D not resolved. Trimming pared 2 bases from V and 0 bases from J, leaving 2 bases between. Per the germline V gene, CDR1 is MRHNA and CDR2 is SNTAGT. This CDR3 comprises 14 residues. The CDR3 protein is CASSDVSGANVLTF. Here the CDR3 DNA reads TGTGCCAGCAGTGACGTCTCTGGGGCCAACGTCCTGACTTTC.

This clone has more than one count but fewer than ten. This chain joins TRBV27 and TRBJ2-1; D perhaps matches TRBD1 (6 bases). The CDR3 extends over 12 amino acids. Germline V CDR1 and CDR2: MNHEY, SMNVEV (reference sequence). Trimming removed 5 bases from V and 7 bases from J, with 9 bases in between. The CDR3 reads CASSNTGNEQFF. Here the CDR3 DNA reads TGTGCCAGCAGTAATACAGGGAATGAGCAGTTCTTC.

The V call is TRBV7-3, the J call TRBJ2-6; no firm D call. V lost 6 bases and J lost 0, with 3 bases in between. This CDR3 is 13 amino acids long. From germline, CDR1 is SGHTA and CDR2 FQGTGA. CDR3 loop: CASRLSGANVLTF. CDR3 nucleotides: TGTGCCAGCAGACTCTCTGGGGCCAACGTCCTGACTTTC.

This clone turned up a few times. One junction end does not reproduce the germline sequence, and a read error may be involved. The V gene is TRBV7-2, the J gene TRBJ2-1, with a tentative D call TRBD1 (6 bases). The CDR3 is made up of 13 amino acids. CDR1 is SGHTA and CDR2 is FQGNSA in the germline V gene. CDR3 region: CASSLVYRDKEVF. CDR3 DNA sequence: TGTGCCAGCAGCTTAGTATACCGGGACAAAGAGGTCTTC.

The chain couples TRBV7-9 to TRBJ1-1; weak D call: TRBD1 (5 bases). This CDR3 has 17 residues. The germline gives CDR1 SEHNR, CDR2 FQNEAQ (reference sequence). The V and J ends lost 6 bases and 0 bases respectively, with 20 bases between them. The chain's CDR3 is CASRPGLMSALNTEAFF. Written as DNA, the CDR3 is TGTGCCAGCAGACCGGGACTGATGTCTGCTCTGAACACTGAAGCTTTCTTT.

The V call is TRBV6-4, the J call TRBJ1-2, with no clear D. The CDR3 sequence is 15 residues long. The germline V gene encodes CDR1 MRHNA and CDR2 SNTAGT. Trimming cost V 0 bases and J 4 bases, with 12 bases left between them. Here the CDR3 DNA reads TGTGCCAGCAGTGACTCGAGCGCCATGATCTATGGCTACACCTTC. Protein product: CASSDSSAMIYGYTF.

The chain employs TRBV5-1 and TRBJ2-1; unclear D gene. This CDR3 has 12 amino acids. V lost 0 bases and J 8 bases, leaving 6 bases between the germline ends. Per germline, CDR1 SGHRS and CDR2 YFSETQ. CDR3 amino acids: CASSLAVDEQFF. The CDR3 DNA is TGCGCCAGCAGCTTGGCCGTCGATGAGCAGTTCTTC.

The V and J genes are TRBV5-8 and TRBJ2-3; TRBD2 aligns across 9 bases. CDR3 length equals 13 residues. Trimming at V came to 0 bases and at J to 14 bases, leaving 7 bases not matched to a gene. Germline CDR1 SGHTS, CDR2 YDEGEE. For the CDR3, the DNA is TGTGCCAGCAGCTTGGCCGATAGCGGGAGTAGGTATTTT. It codes for CASSLADSGSRYF.

The rearrangement links TRBV19 to TRBJ2-3; D gene uncertain. The CDR3 loop spans 14 amino acids. CDR1 and CDR2 (germline): LNHDA, SQIVND (reference sequence). Trimming removed 3 bases from V and 2 bases from J, with 9 bases in between. CDR3 in DNA: TGTGCCAGTAGTATGGCACTTACCACAGATACGCAGTATTTT. This sequence encodes CASSMALTTDTQYF.

This chain uses TRBV30 with TRBJ2-3; possible D gene TRBD2, 6 bases. V was trimmed by 3 bases and J by 0 bases, leaving 7 bases between them. Looked up from germline, CDR1 is GTSNPN and CDR2 is SVGIG (reference sequence). This CDR3 spans 13 amino acids. The CDR3 DNA follows: TGTGCCTGGAGCAGCGGGAGCACAGATACGCAGTATTTT. This gives the protein CAWSSGSTDTQYF.

Only one count was recorded for this clone. The chain uses TRBV4-3 and TRBJ2-4; tentatively, D is TRBD1 or TRBD2 (6 bases each). The V end lost 5 bases, the J end lost 8 bases, and 22 bases lay between the germline ends. This CDR3 comprises 16 residues. CDR1 and CDR2 from the germline V gene are LGHNA and YSLEER. CDR3 DNA: TGCGCCAGCAGCGGGACTGTGGGGGCCAAGGCGGACATTCAGTACTTC. Protein product: CASSGTVGAKADIQYF.

The gene calls are TRBV30 and TRBJ1-1; no clear D. V lost 5 bases and J 3 bases, leaving 4 bases between the germline ends. The germline V gene encodes CDR1 GTSNPN and CDR2 SVGIG (reference sequence). The CDR3 covers 10 residues. For the CDR3, the DNA is TGTGCCTGGGCCCACACTGAAGCTTTCTTT. This translates into CAWAHTEAFF.

This clone was seen just once. V and J are TRBV29-1 and TRBJ1-2; 8 nucleotides line up with TRBD1. CDR3 size: 13 residues. The V segment lost 1 base and the J segment 3 bases; nucleotides outside the gene matches: 1. Germline V CDR1 and CDR2: SQVTM, ANQGSEA. The CDR3 sequence: CSVEGDRHYGYTF. CDR3 nucleotide sequence: TGCAGCGTTGAAGGGGACAGGCACTATGGCTACACCTTC.

The chain carries TRBV30 and TRBJ2-3; D is ambiguous. The germline V and J ends were trimmed by 0 bases and 3 bases, with 1 base remaining between them. Germline V gene data show CDR1 as GTSNPN and CDR2 as SVGIG (reference sequence). This CDR3 spans 11 amino acids. The DNA for the CDR3 is TGTGCCTGGAGTGTTACAGATACGCAGTATTTT. This encodes CAWSVTDTQYF.